One sample yielded the 29 T cell receptor beta chains listed below, sequenced in a study of spatial heterogeneity in lung cancer (dated by TCRdb to between 2018 and 2021). Library preparation employed 5' RACE. Sequencing used a NextSeq 500. In-frame beta chains were kept once TCRdb had trimmed the public reads at Q25 with fastp and called clones with MiXCR. Rows with one shared CDR3 protein collapse into an entry with the most common genes and DNA. A total of roughly 120,000 distinct CDR3 sequences appear in this sample, 12% of them only once. Of the sample, around a sixth is held by the ten largest clones. Sample time point, as interpreted from the label and publication: blood at routine non-recurrence follow-up after resection. For TCR sequencing, whole RNA was extracted from tumor and nontumor lung tissue, or from cryopreserved PBMC samples, and no cell sorting was done. This specimen consisted of PBMCs, obtained at follow-up. The receptors were sampled from a male donor with early-stage non-small cell lung cancer.

The gene calls are TRBV10-3 and TRBJ2-1; no clear D gene. The V end lost 6 bases, the J end lost 7 bases, and 13 bases lay between the germline ends. CDR1 is ENHRY, CDR2 SYGVKD, per germline. This CDR3 has 13 amino acids. The CDR3 DNA is TGTGCCATCAGCCTAGACGTGGCAAATGAGCAGTTCTTC. The encoded protein is CAISLDVANEQFF.

The table lists this clonotype with many counts. This chain links TRBV20-1 with TRBJ1-5; a weak D match, TRBD1 (5 bases). CDR1 is DFQATT and CDR2 is SNEGSKA in the germline V gene (reference sequence). The CDR3 covers 14 residues. Trimming took off 0 bases at V and 1 base at J, with 7 bases between the two ends. CDR3 amino acids: CSARDQGSNQPQHF. For the CDR3, the DNA is TGCAGTGCTAGAGATCAGGGCAGCAATCAGCCCCAGCATTTT.

The genes are TRBV7-3 and TRBJ2-3, with 8 positions matching TRBD2. CDR1 SGHTA and CDR2 FQGTGA come from the germline V gene. CDR3 length: 16 residues. Germline trimming cut 4 bases from V and 3 bases from J; bases unmatched to any gene: 9. CDR3: CASSSVGGGPTDTQYF. The CDR3 coding sequence is TGTGCCAGCAGCTCCGTAGGCGGGGGGCCTACAGATACGCAGTATTTT. The full variable domain, completed using reference TRBV7-3 and TRBJ2-3, is GAGVSQTPSNKVTEKGKYVELRCDPISGHTALYWYRQSLGQGPEFLIYFQGTGAADDSGLPNDRFFAVRPEGSVSTLKIQRTERGDSAVYLCASSSVGGGPTDTQYFGPGTRLTVL.

This clonotype was seen many times. The V and J genes are TRBV6-1 and TRBJ1-1; D perhaps matches TRBD1 (6 bases). The CDR3 has 16 amino acids. The germline V and J ends were trimmed by 2 bases and 5 bases, with 18 bases remaining between them. Germline lookup yields CDR1 MNHNS and CDR2 SASEGT. Written as DNA, the CDR3 is TGTGCCAGCAGTGAAAGGAGGGGGGTTGTGATGACTGAAGCTTTCTTT. It encodes CASSERRGVVMTEAFF.

The CDR3 coding sequence is TGTGCCAGCAGTGAGCCGGACAGGGACGATCAGCCCCAGCATTTT. Translated: CASSEPDRDDQPQHF. This chain joins TRBV2 and TRBJ1-5; 8 bases align to TRBD1. In germline, CDR1 is SNHLY, CDR2 FYNNEI. This CDR3 has 15 amino acids. V was clipped by 3 bases and J by 5 bases; unmatched bases: 6.

The chain carries TRBV20-1 and TRBJ1-5; 7 positions agree with TRBD1. Germline CDR1 is DFQATT and CDR2 is SNEGSKA (reference sequence). V gave up 2 bases and J gave up 0 bases; unmatched junction bases: 7. The CDR3 has 16 amino acids. DNA of the CDR3: TGCAGTGCTAGACGGGGACAGCTTATTAGCAATCAGCCCCAGCATTTT. Translated: CSARRGQLISNQPQHF.

This clonotype has just a few counts. The V call is TRBV7-2, the J call TRBJ1-4; D call uncertain. Trimming took 5 bases from V and 7 from J, leaving 20 bases between them. Germline V gene lookup returns CDR1 SGHTA and CDR2 FQGNSA. The CDR3 sequence is 16 residues long. CDR3 coding DNA: TGTGCCAGCAGCCCCAATCCGTTGGGAGGTGGTGAAAAACTGTTTTTT. This gives the protein CASSPNPLGGGEKLFF.

The gene calls are TRBV6-5 and TRBJ2-5; a possible D gene is TRBD2 (5 bases). V lost 1 base and J 0 bases, leaving 12 bases between the germline ends. The CDR3 contains 16 residues. CDR1 and CDR2 (germline): MNHEY, SVGAGI. Here the CDR3 reads CASSYWRIPYQETQYF. In DNA form, the CDR3 reads TGTGCCAGCAGTTACTGGAGGATTCCGTACCAAGAGACCCAGTACTTC.

This clonotype has only a few counts. This chain uses TRBV20-1 with TRBJ2-3; 8 positions agree with TRBD1. With 1 base clipped from V and 0 bases from J, the junction kept 6 bases outside the gene matches. This CDR3 contains 16 residues. From germline, CDR1 is DFQATT and CDR2 SNEGSKA (reference sequence). CDR3 sequence: CSARVLRTGSTDTQYF. Here the CDR3 DNA reads TGCAGTGCTAGAGTCTTAAGGACAGGGAGCACAGATACGCAGTATTTT.

This clonotype was seen repeatedly, ten times or more. V is TRBV10-3 and J is TRBJ1-5, with 7 bases matching TRBD1. The CDR3 has 16 residues. Germline V CDR1 and CDR2: ENHRY, SYGVKD. V shed 3 bases and J 5 bases; nucleotides not matched to a gene: 10. The DNA of the CDR3 is TGTGCCATCAGTGACGAGTCCAGGGGGGTTCATCAGCCCCAGCATTTT. It translates to CAISDESRGVHQPQHF.

The V and J genes are TRBV7-6 and TRBJ2-4; 8 bases are shared with TRBD1. There are 18 residues in the CDR3. The V segment lost 5 bases and the J segment 0 bases; nucleotides outside the gene matches: 12. Germline V CDR1 and CDR2: SGHVS, FNYEAQ. The CDR3 protein is CASSHGTGRGLAKNIQYF. The CDR3 DNA reads as TGTGCCAGCAGCCACGGGACAGGTCGGGGCTTAGCCAAAAACATTCAGTACTTC.

This clonotype was recorded a few times. The genes are TRBV3-1 and TRBJ2-5, with 12 bases aligning to TRBD2. Trimming took 4 bases from V and 6 from J; bases not matched to a gene: 6. The germline CDR1 and CDR2 sequences are LGHDT and YNNKEL (reference sequence). This CDR3 has 15 residues. CDR3 DNA sequence: TGTGCCAGCAGCCCTGCTAGCGGGGGGGCGAAGACCCAGTACTTC. Protein sequence: CASSPASGGAKTQYF.

V is TRBV7-2 and J is TRBJ1-5, with 8 bases identical to TRBD1. After removal of 4 bases from V and 2 bases from J, the junction contained 4 bases not matched to a gene. Germline V gives CDR1 SGHTA, CDR2 FQGNSA. The CDR3 covers 15 residues. CDR3 loop: CASSWGTGRNQPQHF. The DNA for the CDR3 is TGTGCCAGCAGCTGGGGGACAGGCCGCAATCAGCCCCAGCATTTT.

The chain has TRBV12-3 or TRBV12-4 and TRBJ1-1; 7 bases are shared with TRBD1. V lost 6 bases, J lost 7 bases, and 5 bases stayed unmatched. CDR3 length: 12 residues. The CDR3 here is CASRIQGIEAFF. The CDR3 DNA reads as TGTGCCAGCAGGATACAGGGGATTGAAGCTTTCTTT.

The chain links TRBV27 to TRBJ2-2; D may be TRBD1 (6 bases). V was cut by 2 bases and J by 7 bases, with 11 bases left in between. There are 14 residues in the CDR3. Looked up from germline, CDR1 is MNHEY and CDR2 is SMNVEV (reference sequence). The CDR3 sequence is CASSLAGANGELFF. The CDR3 nucleotides are TGTGCCAGCAGTTTAGCAGGGGCGAACGGGGAGCTGTTTTTT.

The chain joins TRBV27 to TRBJ1-5; D is ambiguous. The length of the CDR3 is 14 residues. V gave up 5 bases and J gave up 2 bases, with 10 bases separating them. Per germline, CDR1 MNHEY and CDR2 SMNVEV (reference sequence). CDR3 residues: CASSLRQGNQPQHF. The DNA of the CDR3 is TGTGCCAGCAGTCTCCGGCAGGGCAATCAGCCCCAGCATTTT.

This clonotype was found a few times. This rearrangement joins TRBV5-1 to TRBJ1-2; maybe TRBD1 (5 bases). The CDR3 has 15 amino acids. Between the trimmed V and J ends, which lost 0 bases and 5 bases, there was a span of 14 bases. Germline-derived CDR1 and CDR2 are SGHRS and YFSETQ. Here the CDR3 reads CASSLDLTASYGYTF. In nucleotides, the CDR3 is TGCGCCAGCAGCTTGGATTTGACAGCTTCATATGGCTACACCTTC.

This chain links TRBV28 with TRBJ2-7; 10 positions agree with TRBD2. V shed 5 bases and J 1 base; nucleotides not matched to a gene: 8. The CDR3 loop spans 16 amino acids. Germline V gene data show CDR1 as MDHEN and CDR2 as SYDVKM. The CDR3 sequence is CASSILSSGGSYEQYF. CDR3 bases: TGTGCCAGCAGTATTCTTTCTAGCGGGGGTTCCTACGAGCAGTACTTC. The entire variable domain, with the rest obtained from reference TRBV28 and TRBJ2-7, is as follows: DVKVTQSSRYLVKRTGEKVFLECVQDMDHENMFWYRQDPGLGLRLIYFSYDVKMKEKGDIPEGYSVSREKKERFSLILESASTNQTSMYLCASSILSSGGSYEQYFGPGTRLTVT.

This clonotype occurred many times. The chain uses TRBV27 and TRBJ2-3, with D tentatively TRBD2 (5 bases). The CDR3 extends over 13 amino acids. CDR1 MNHEY and CDR2 SMNVEV come from the germline V gene (reference sequence). The V end lost 5 bases, the J end lost 2 bases, and 8 bases lay between the germline ends. The CDR3 DNA is TGTGCCAGCAGTATCGACTACACAGATACGCAGTATTTT. The encoded protein is CASSIDYTDTQYF.

This clonotype turned up a few times. The chain uses TRBV24-1 and TRBJ1-5; tentative D call: TRBD1 (5 bases). Looked up from germline, CDR1 is KGHDR and CDR2 is SFDVKD. Trimming stripped 4 bases from V and 3 bases from J, with 6 bases between. The CDR3 contains 13 residues. The CDR3 DNA sequence: TGTGCCACCAGTGACAGGGACAATCAGCCCCAGCATTTT. Its protein is CATSDRDNQPQHF.

This clonotype has only a few counts. The chain links TRBV7-9 to TRBJ2-3, with 8 bases lining up with TRBD1. The germline V gene has CDR1 SEHNR and CDR2 FQNEAQ (reference sequence). Trimming at V came to 7 bases and at J to 1 base, leaving 1 base not matched to a gene. The CDR3 spans 13 residues. CDR3 DNA sequence: TGTGCCAGCATGACAGGGGGCACAGATACGCAGTATTTT. This gives the protein CASMTGGTDTQYF.

This clonotype was seen ten or more times. V and J are TRBV7-2 and TRBJ2-2; D not resolved. The CDR3 consists of 16 residues. Germline V gives CDR1 SGHTA, CDR2 FQGNSA. V lost 0 bases, J lost 6 bases, and 14 bases lay in between. In nucleotides, the CDR3 is TGTGCCAGCAGCTTAGCCCCCCTCGGTGGCTCCGGGGAGCTGTTTTTT. This translates into CASSLAPLGGSGELFF.

The rearrangement uses TRBV5-4 and TRBJ2-2; D perhaps matches TRBD2 (5 bases). Germline values: CDR1 SGHNT, CDR2 YYREEE (reference sequence). This CDR3 region has 13 residues. Trimming pared 5 bases from V and 4 bases from J, leaving 9 bases between. Here the CDR3 reads CASRSGGTGELFF. The CDR3 DNA reads as TGTGCCAGCAGGTCCGGAGGCACCGGGGAGCTGTTTTTT.

In its sample, this clonotype was seen many times. The rearrangement uses TRBV28 and TRBJ1-5, with D perhaps TRBD1 (5 bases). The CDR3 sequence is 15 residues long. The V and J ends lost 6 bases and 4 bases respectively, with 16 bases between them. Per the germline V gene, CDR1 is MDHEN and CDR2 is SYDVKM. CDR3 bases: TGTGCCAGCAGGCTATTTAGGGACGCAAATCAGCCCCAGCATTTT. Translation gives CASRLFRDANQPQHF.

This clonotype was observed many times. The chain carries TRBV5-1 and TRBJ2-1; D is perhaps TRBD1 or TRBD2 (6 bases each). The CDR3 covers 14 residues. V was trimmed by 4 bases and J by 8 bases, leaving 16 bases between them. The germline CDR1 and CDR2 sequences are SGHRS and YFSETQ. CDR3 DNA sequence: TGCGCCAGCAGCCGCCTTAGGGGGGCAGATGAGCAGTTCTTC. It is translated as CASSRLRGADEQFF.

The chain couples TRBV20-1 to TRBJ2-1; D is perhaps TRBD2 (6 bases). CDR1 DFQATT and CDR2 SNEGSKA come from the germline V gene (reference sequence). V lost 3 bases and J lost 8, with 17 bases in between. The CDR3 runs to 14 residues. The CDR3 DNA is TGCAGTGCTAGGCTGGGACTGGGGGGAGATGAGCAGTTCTTC. Translated: CSARLGLGGDEQFF.

This clonotype has only a few counts. The chain carries TRBV10-3 and TRBJ2-5; the D call may be TRBD1 or TRBD2 (6 bases each). V shed 6 bases and J shed 3 bases, with 14 bases lying between them. The CDR3 totals 14 residues. In germline, CDR1 is ENHRY, CDR2 SYGVKD. Here the CDR3 DNA reads TGTGCCATCAGGGTGGGGGGACAAGAAGAGACCCAGTACTTC. Translated, it gives CAIRVGGQEETQYF.

The rearrangement links TRBV6-5 to TRBJ1-5; TRBD1 matches 8 bases. The CDR3 totals 15 residues. Germline lookup yields CDR1 MNHEY and CDR2 SVGAGI. V shed 2 bases and J 7 bases; nucleotides not matched to a gene: 7. CDR3 sequence: CASSYRTGPNQPQHF. Here the CDR3 DNA reads TGTGCCAGCAGTTACCGGACAGGGCCAAACCAGCCCCAGCATTTT.

This clonotype came up many times. The chain carries TRBV29-1 and TRBJ2-1, with D maybe TRBD1 (5 bases). Germline CDR1 and CDR2: SQVTM and ANQGSEA. This CDR3 comprises 13 residues. V dropped 3 bases and J dropped 9 bases, with 15 bases sitting between them. The CDR3 loop is CSVDPPNRGEQFF. The CDR3, as DNA: TGCAGCGTTGATCCTCCCAATAGGGGTGAGCAGTTCTTC.